Shown below are 18 T cell receptor beta chains from a single sample sequenced in a study of blood T cell repertoires in COVID-19. Measured with immunoSEQ multiplex PCR; TCRdb has only the in-frame clones, and not every one. This table has roughly 150,000 clones, around 80% appearing once. Material for sequencing was peripheral blood. The receptor source for this set is a human donor with acute or convalescent COVID-19. The donor label of this sample is uncertain.

The CDR3 DNA sequence: TGTGCCAGCTCACCATACCGGGGGGGCACTGAAGCTTTCTTT. It specifies CASSPYRGGTEAFF. V gene TRBV18 combines with J gene TRBJ1-1; TRBD1 is a possible D gene (5 bases). The CDR3 runs to 14 residues. Germline lookup yields CDR1 KGHSH and CDR2 LQKENI. V was trimmed by 2 bases and J by 4 bases, leaving 11 bases between them.

V gene TRBV18 combines with J gene TRBJ2-7; D perhaps matches TRBD1 (6 bases). Germline V gives CDR1 KGHSH, CDR2 LQKENI. This CDR3 region has 15 residues. The ends were cut back, 3 bases at V and 0 bases at J, with 12 bases in the middle. CDR3 sequence reads: CASSPLDSSSYEQYF. The DNA of the CDR3 is TGTGCCAGCTCACCCTTGGACAGTAGCTCCTACGAGCAGTACTTC.

V is TRBV24-1 and J is TRBJ1-1; 7 nucleotides align to TRBD1. V lost 7 bases to trimming and J lost 3 bases; unmatched junction nucleotides: 10. Germline V gene sequence: CDR1 KGHDR, CDR2 SFDVKD. The CDR3 runs 15 residues. CDR3 nucleotide sequence: TGTGCCACCAGCGTTCGTCAGGGGGTTGACACTGAAGCTTTCTTT. Translated: CATSVRQGVDTEAFF.

J is TRBJ1-1 and V is TRBV19; D is uncertain. Trimming took 6 bases from V and 6 from J, leaving 8 bases between them. CDR3 length: 11 residues. Per germline, CDR1 LNHDA and CDR2 SQIVND (reference sequence). CDR3 coding DNA: TGTGCCAGTAGCCCCGGGGCTGAAGCTTTCTTT. Encoded protein: CASSPGAEAFF.

A few counts support this clone. The V call is TRBV5-1, the J call TRBJ2-7, with a tentative D call TRBD2 (5 bases). This CDR3 contains 13 residues. Trimming cost V 3 bases and J 1 base, with 8 bases left between them. Germline V gene sequence: CDR1 SGHRS, CDR2 YFSETQ. The CDR3 region is CASSSGFSYEQYF. In DNA form, the CDR3 reads TGCGCCAGCAGCTCGGGGTTTTCCTACGAGCAGTACTTC.

This chain connects TRBV5-8 to TRBJ2-3, with D perhaps TRBD1 (6 bases). The CDR3 has 14 amino acids. CDR1 SGHTS and CDR2 YDEGEE come from the germline V gene. Trimming removed 8 bases from V and 6 bases from J, with 19 bases in between. Here the CDR3 DNA reads TGTGCCAGTGGCGTCCGAACAGGGTCCGATACGCAGTATTTT. Its translation: CASGVRTGSDTQYF.

In its sample, this clone was seen a few times. The chain has TRBV4-1 and TRBJ2-2; D call uncertain. The CDR3 is made up of 15 amino acids. From germline, CDR1 is MGHRA and CDR2 YSYEKL. Trimming left V 0 bases short and J 5 bases short, with 10 bases between. The CDR3 loop reads CASSQDRLRTGELFF. In DNA, the CDR3 is TGCGCCAGCAGCCAAGATAGACTGAGGACCGGGGAGCTGTTTTTT.

The V call is TRBV19, the J call TRBJ1-5; TRBD1 is a possible D gene (5 bases). Trimming pared 5 bases from V and 1 base from J, leaving 12 bases between. The CDR3 runs to 15 residues. Germline CDR1 and CDR2: LNHDA and SQIVND (reference sequence). The CDR3 protein is CASSYFGGSNQPQHF. The CDR3 DNA reads as TGTGCCAGTAGTTATTTCGGGGGAAGCAATCAGCCCCAGCATTTT. The variable domain in full, with the rest retrieved from reference TRBV19 and TRBJ1-5, is DGGITQSPKYLFRKEGQNVTLSCEQNLNHDAMYWYRQDPGQGLRLIYYSQIVNDFQKGDIAEGYSVSREKKESFPLTVTSAQKNPTAFYLCASSYFGGSNQPQHFGDGTRLSIL.

The chain combines TRBV7-8 with TRBJ2-3; TRBD1 matches 7 bases. CDR1 is SGHVS, CDR2 FQNEAQ, per germline. V shed 3 bases, J shed 6 bases, and the junction held 6 bases outside the gene matches. This CDR3 is 14 amino acids long. This chain's CDR3 is CASSFQGVGDTQYF. In DNA, the CDR3 is TGTGCCAGCAGCTTTCAGGGGGTCGGTGATACGCAGTATTTT.

This clone was recorded only once. The chain's CDR3 is CASSLGGDRGNYGYTF. As DNA, the CDR3 is TGTGCCAGCAGCTTAGGGGGCGACAGGGGCAACTATGGCTACACCTTC. V is TRBV7-9 and J is TRBJ1-2; 8 bases are a match to TRBD1. CDR3 length: 16 residues. With V trimmed by 1 base and J by 2 bases, 6 bases remained unmatched. Germline V CDR1 and CDR2: SEHNR, FQNEAQ (reference sequence).

This rearrangement joins TRBV7-2 to TRBJ2-5, with D possibly matching TRBD2 (5 bases). Germline V lookup: CDR1 SGHTA, CDR2 FQGNSA. V shed 0 bases and J shed 2 bases, with 10 bases lying between them. The CDR3 runs to 15 residues. CDR3 in amino acids: CASSLASGRQETQYF. The CDR3 DNA is TGTGCCAGCAGCTTAGCGTCGGGAAGGCAAGAGACCCAGTACTTC.

The chain uses TRBV6-5 and TRBJ1-3; 7 bases map to TRBD1. From germline, CDR1 is MNHEY and CDR2 SVGAGI. There are 15 residues in the CDR3. After removal of 4 bases from V and 0 bases from J, the junction contained 3 bases not matched to a gene. CDR3 DNA sequence: TGTGCCAGCAGTTGGACAGGCGCCTCTGGAAACACCATATATTTT. It specifies CASSWTGASGNTIYF.

This clone was observed once. V and J are TRBV5-1 and TRBJ2-3; D not certain. Trimming stripped 2 bases from V and 5 bases from J, with 3 bases between. Germline V gene lookup returns CDR1 SGHRS and CDR2 YFSETQ. This CDR3 is built from 11 residues. DNA of the CDR3: TGCGCCAGCAGCTTCATAGATACGCAGTATTTT. It specifies CASSFIDTQYF.

The chain has TRBV30 and TRBJ1-2, with TRBD1 identical over 12 bases. The CDR3 runs 16 residues. V shed 4 bases, J shed 3 bases, and the junction held 9 bases outside the gene matches. Germline V CDR1 and CDR2: GTSNPN, SVGIG (reference sequence). The CDR3 region is CAWNIWGQGADYGYTF. The CDR3 DNA is TGTGCCTGGAACATATGGGGACAGGGGGCTGACTATGGCTACACCTTC.

The chain uses TRBV3-1 (or the pseudogene TRBV3-2) and TRBJ2-3, with unresolved D. The V end was cut by 5 bases, the J end by 6 bases, with 6 bases between. The CDR3 sequence is 11 residues long. Germline V gene lookup returns CDR1 LGHDT and CDR2 YNNKEL (reference sequence). In nucleotides, the CDR3 is TGTGCCAGCAGCTCACGGGATACGCAGTATTTT. Its translation: CASSSRDTQYF.

This CDR3 is CASSLQVSGANVLTF. In nucleotides, the CDR3 is TGCGCCAGCAGCTTACAGGTCTCTGGGGCCAACGTCCTGACTTTC. The chain carries TRBV5-1 and TRBJ2-6; D perhaps matches TRBD1 (5 bases). Trimming left V 2 bases short and J 0 bases short, with 6 bases between. The V gene's germline CDR1 is SGHRS and CDR2 YFSETQ. The CDR3 spans 15 residues.

The rearrangement links TRBV6-5 to TRBJ2-3, with 9 bases identical to TRBD2. This CDR3 spans 16 amino acids. Germline CDR1 and CDR2: MNHEY and SVGAGI. Losses at the gene ends were 2 bases for V and 5 bases for J; bases not matched to a gene: 8. CDR3 sequence: CASSYELAGSIDTQYF. The CDR3 region has the DNA TGTGCCAGCAGTTACGAGCTAGCGGGGTCTATAGATACGCAGTATTTT.

This clone was observed a single time. The gene calls are TRBV14 and TRBJ1-1; D is uncertain. Looked up from germline, CDR1 is SGHDN and CDR2 is FVKESK. This CDR3 region has 15 residues. With 4 bases removed from V and 4 bases from J, the gap between germline ends came to 16 bases. The CDR3 spells CASSPMRGVGTEAFF. CDR3 DNA sequence: TGTGCCAGCAGCCCCATGCGGGGAGTTGGCACTGAAGCTTTCTTT.